These 27 T cell receptor beta chains were all obtained from the same sample, sequenced in a study of blood T cell repertoires in COVID-19. Clones were read by immunoSEQ multiplex PCR, and TCRdb kept only the in-frame ones, dropping some. Of about 240,000 clones in the sample, 80% to 90% were seen once. The sample consisted of PBMCs or T cells enriched from blood (not recorded which). Receptor source: a woman aged 25 to 45 with acute COVID-19.

This chain links TRBV6-2 or TRBV6-3 with TRBJ1-2; 8 bases line up with TRBD1. Unmatched junction bases numbered 7, after V lost 4 bases and J lost 6 bases. The CDR3 extends over 14 amino acids. Germline CDR1 is MNHEY and CDR2 is SVGEGT. This chain's CDR3 is CASSFPRGRDGYTF. CDR3 nucleotides: TGTGCCAGCAGTTTCCCCAGGGGGCGCGATGGCTACACCTTC.

This chain joins TRBV11-2 and TRBJ1-3; no firm D call. V was clipped by 2 bases and J by 4 bases, with 15 bases between them. Germline-derived CDR1 and CDR2 are SGHAT and FQNNGV. The CDR3 spans 16 residues. The CDR3 sequence is CASSLTGSRLGNTIYF. The DNA for the CDR3 is TGTGCCAGCAGCTTAACGGGGAGTCGGTTGGGAAACACCATATATTTT.

This clone occurred once. The chain links TRBV27 to TRBJ1-6; no reliable D call. This CDR3 region has 12 residues. Trimming cost V 5 bases and J 7 bases, with 6 bases left between them. Germline loops: CDR1 MNHEY, CDR2 SMNVEV (reference sequence). The CDR3 nucleotides are TGTGCCAGCAGTCGTCTCAATTCACCCCTCCACTTT. Translation gives CASSRLNSPLHF.

The chain carries TRBV7-9 and TRBJ2-1; no clear D. The CDR3 runs to 12 residues. The germline CDR1 and CDR2 sequences are SEHNR and FQNEAQ (reference sequence). The V and J ends lost 2 bases and 5 bases respectively, with 4 bases between them. This CDR3 is CASSLTDNEQFF. CDR3 nucleotides: TGTGCCAGCAGCTTAACGGACAATGAGCAGTTCTTC. Supplemented by reference TRBV7-9 and TRBJ2-1, the full variable domain reads DTGVSQNPRHKITKRGQNVTFRCDPISEHNRLYWYRQTLGQGPEFLTYFQNEAQLEKSRLLSDRFSAERPKGSFSTLEIQRTEQGDSAMYLCASSLTDNEQFFGPGTRLTVL.

This clone was seen a handful of times. The rearrangement links TRBV18 to TRBJ2-3, with 7 bases aligning to TRBD1. The CDR3 has 15 amino acids. V lost 6 bases, J lost 0 bases, and 6 bases stayed unmatched. Germline values: CDR1 KGHSH, CDR2 LQKENI. DNA of the CDR3: TGTGCCAGCTCGCCCGACAGGGAGAGCACAGATACGCAGTATTTT. Translation gives CASSPDRESTDTQYF.

The chain recombines TRBV29-1 with TRBJ1-4; D possibly corresponds to TRBD1 (5 bases). The germline V gene has CDR1 SQVTM and CDR2 ANQGSEA. There are 14 residues in the CDR3. V shed 0 bases and J shed 4 bases, with 9 bases lying between them. The DNA for the CDR3 is TGCAGCGTTGAAGAACGGGGGGGTAATGAAAAACTGTTTTTT. This codes for CSVEERGGNEKLFF.

CDR3 bases: TGTGCCAGTAGTCAGGCGGGGATGAAGCAGCCCCAGCATTTT. Protein product: CASSQAGMKQPQHF. This chain links TRBV19 with TRBJ1-5; D unresolved. In germline, CDR1 is LNHDA, CDR2 SQIVND (reference sequence). The CDR3 spans 14 residues. The V end was cut by 5 bases, the J end by 7 bases, with 15 bases between.

J is TRBJ1-2 and V is TRBV19, with TRBD1 as a possible D gene (5 bases). This CDR3 has 14 amino acids. Trimming took 5 bases from V and 3 from J, leaving 13 bases between them. Per germline, CDR1 LNHDA and CDR2 SQIVND (reference sequence). The DNA of the CDR3 is TGTGCCAGTAGTCCCCAGGGCCCTTACTATGGCTACACCTTC. Its translation is CASSPQGPYYGYTF.

The chain has TRBV6-5 and TRBJ2-7; the match to TRBD1 covers 8 bases. Losses at the gene ends were 8 bases for V and 7 bases for J; bases not matched to a gene: 13. The germline gives CDR1 MNHEY, CDR2 SVGAGI. This CDR3 has 14 residues. DNA for the CDR3: TGTGCCAGCCCTAAAGACAGGGGTGTCCGGGAGCAGTACTTC. As protein: CASPKDRGVREQYF.

This clone is a singleton in its sample. The V call is TRBV11-2, the J call TRBJ2-5, with D tentatively TRBD1 (6 bases). CDR3 length equals 14 residues. Trimming stripped 5 bases from V and 3 bases from J, with 13 bases between. The germline V gene encodes CDR1 SGHAT and CDR2 FQNNGV. This CDR3 is CASSPLWDKETQYF. The CDR3 DNA is TGTGCCAGCAGCCCCCTGTGGGACAAAGAGACCCAGTACTTC.

J is TRBJ2-1 and V is TRBV5-1; D call uncertain. Per the germline V gene, CDR1 is SGHRS and CDR2 is YFSETQ. The CDR3 has 14 residues. Trimming left V 0 bases short and J 3 bases short, with 7 bases between. CDR3 loop: CASSLAGLYNEQFF. The CDR3 DNA sequence: TGCGCCAGCAGCTTGGCTGGGCTCTACAATGAGCAGTTCTTC.

The rearrangement links TRBV20-1 to TRBJ2-5; D perhaps matches TRBD2 (5 bases). Germline-derived CDR1 and CDR2 are DFQATT and SNEGSKA (reference sequence). V was trimmed by 6 bases and J by 5 bases, leaving 7 bases between them. The CDR3 consists of 10 residues. The CDR3 region is CSASGETQYF. The CDR3 nucleotides are TGCAGTGCGAGCGGTGAGACCCAGTACTTC.

The J gene is TRBJ2-5, the V gene TRBV7-2, with 7 bases identical to TRBD2. Germline values: CDR1 SGHTA, CDR2 FQGNSA. There are 16 residues in the CDR3. The V gene end was trimmed by 5 bases and the J gene end by 1 base; junction bases not matched to a gene: 10. The DNA for the CDR3 is TGTGCCAGCAGCCCCATTCGGGGGGAGAGCCAAGAGACCCAGTACTTC. Translating gives CASSPIRGESQETQYF.

The V gene is TRBV6-5, the J gene TRBJ1-2; D not certain. From germline, CDR1 is MNHEY and CDR2 SVGAGI. V was pared by 0 bases and J by 2 bases, with 10 bases between. This CDR3 spans 15 amino acids. As DNA, the CDR3 is TGTGCCAGCAGTTACTCGAGGAGGGCCAACTATGGCTACACCTTC. Protein product: CASSYSRRANYGYTF.

This sequence joins TRBV6-2 or TRBV6-3 and TRBJ2-7, with unresolved D. The length of the CDR3 is 14 residues. The germline V gene has CDR1 MNHEY and CDR2 SVGEGT. Trimming took 2 bases from V and 1 from J, leaving 9 bases between them. CDR3 protein: CASSYEALSYEQYF. The CDR3, as DNA: TGTGCCAGCAGTTACGAGGCGCTTTCCTACGAGCAGTACTTC.

A single count supports this clone. The rearrangement joins TRBV5-1 to TRBJ2-7; D is possibly TRBD2 (5 bases). The CDR3 spans 15 residues. Trimming removed 4 bases from V and 0 bases from J, with 14 bases in between. Germline V lookup: CDR1 SGHRS, CDR2 YFSETQ. CDR3 coding DNA: TGCGCCAGCAGCGAGAACCCTGGGAGCTCCTACGAGCAGTACTTC. This translates into CASSENPGSSYEQYF.

The CDR3 sequence is CASSEFSLSPLHF. DNA for the CDR3: TGTGCCAGCAGTGAATTTTCCCTTTCACCCCTCCACTTT. This chain uses TRBV6-1 with TRBJ1-6; D is unclear. Germline V gene lookup returns CDR1 MNHNS and CDR2 SASEGT. V lost 2 bases and J lost 9, with 8 bases in between. The CDR3 covers 13 residues.

This chain uses TRBV19 with TRBJ1-1, with 7 bases aligning to TRBD1. CDR1 is LNHDA and CDR2 is SQIVND in the germline V gene (reference sequence). Losses at the gene ends were 4 bases for V and 1 base for J; bases not matched to a gene: 6. The CDR3 contains 15 residues. The CDR3 reads CASSSPGQRNTEAFF. The CDR3 nucleotides are TGTGCCAGTAGTAGCCCGGGACAGCGGAACACTGAAGCTTTCTTT.

V gene TRBV4-1 combines with J gene TRBJ2-1; the match to TRBD1 covers 12 bases. The CDR3 extends over 16 amino acids. J was trimmed by 7 bases and V by 3 bases; bases with no gene match: 7. The germline gives CDR1 MGHRA, CDR2 YSYEKL. CDR3: CASSHTGQGAGNEQFF. In DNA form, the CDR3 reads TGCGCCAGCAGCCACACGGGACAGGGGGCGGGAAATGAGCAGTTCTTC.

This clone was seen once. The V call is TRBV5-6, the J call TRBJ2-3; TRBD2 matches at 12 bases. The ends lost 5 bases at V and 5 bases at J; junction bases unmatched: 15. The CDR3 is made up of 18 amino acids. Per germline, CDR1 SGHDT and CDR2 YYEEEE. In DNA form, the CDR3 reads TGTGCCAGCAGATGGAGACTAGCGGGGGCCTCTGCACTAGATACGCAGTATTTT. Translating it yields CASRWRLAGASALDTQYF.

The V and J genes are TRBV5-1 and TRBJ2-7; weak D call: TRBD2 (6 bases). Germline V lookup: CDR1 SGHRS, CDR2 YFSETQ. The CDR3 consists of 13 residues. V was pared by 2 bases and J by 2 bases, with 8 bases between. CDR3 residues: CASSFGGAYEQYF. CDR3 bases: TGCGCCAGCAGCTTTGGCGGGGCCTACGAGCAGTACTTC.

V gene TRBV7-2 combines with J gene TRBJ2-1; 11 bases match TRBD2. There are 15 residues in the CDR3. CDR1 and CDR2 from the germline V gene are SGHTA and FQGNSA. V shed 6 bases and J 6 bases; nucleotides not matched to a gene: 7. The CDR3 coding sequence is TGTGCCAGCAGAACTAGCGGGAGATCTACCAATGAGCAGTTCTTC. Its translation is CASRTSGRSTNEQFF.

This sequence joins TRBV29-1 and TRBJ1-1, with D hard to call. From germline, CDR1 is SQVTM and CDR2 ANQGSEA. V lost 6 bases to trimming and J lost 1 base, with 3 bases between them. The CDR3 contains 10 residues. CDR3 residues: CSVRNTEAFF. Here the CDR3 DNA reads TGCAGCGTCAGGAACACTGAAGCTTTCTTT.

This sequence joins TRBV15 and TRBJ2-1, with 9 nucleotides matching TRBD1. Losses at the gene ends were 2 bases for V and 8 bases for J; bases not matched to a gene: 10. The CDR3 sequence is 16 residues long. From germline, CDR1 is LNHNV and CDR2 YYDKDF (reference sequence). The CDR3 reads CATSRTGQGRSDEQFF. The CDR3 DNA follows: TGTGCCACCAGCAGAACGGGACAGGGAAGGAGCGATGAGCAGTTCTTC.

The chain is built from TRBV2 and TRBJ2-3; 8 bases match TRBD1. CDR1 SNHLY and CDR2 FYNNEI come from the germline V gene. The CDR3 consists of 13 residues. V shed 7 bases and J 5 bases; nucleotides not matched to a gene: 5. The CDR3 region is CASTTGAEDTQYF. The CDR3 nucleotides read TGTGCCAGCACGACAGGGGCGGAAGATACGCAGTATTTT.

This clone occurred a few times. This rearrangement joins TRBV5-1 to TRBJ2-2; 7 nucleotides line up with TRBD2. The V gene's germline CDR1 is SGHRS and CDR2 YFSETQ. There are 14 residues in the CDR3. The ends lost 5 bases at V and 7 bases at J; junction bases unmatched: 8. The CDR3 DNA reads as TGCGCCAGCAGAGGCACTAGCGTAAGCGGGGAGCTGTTTTTT. Translating it yields CASRGTSVSGELFF.

The chain has TRBV20-1 and TRBJ2-7; D not certain. Trimming shortened V by 1 base and J by 3 bases, and 4 bases separated the two germline ends. In germline, CDR1 is DFQATT, CDR2 SNEGSKA (reference sequence). This CDR3 has 11 residues. The CDR3 sequence is CSARVNYEQYF. DNA for the CDR3: TGCAGTGCTAGAGTTAACTACGAGCAGTACTTC.